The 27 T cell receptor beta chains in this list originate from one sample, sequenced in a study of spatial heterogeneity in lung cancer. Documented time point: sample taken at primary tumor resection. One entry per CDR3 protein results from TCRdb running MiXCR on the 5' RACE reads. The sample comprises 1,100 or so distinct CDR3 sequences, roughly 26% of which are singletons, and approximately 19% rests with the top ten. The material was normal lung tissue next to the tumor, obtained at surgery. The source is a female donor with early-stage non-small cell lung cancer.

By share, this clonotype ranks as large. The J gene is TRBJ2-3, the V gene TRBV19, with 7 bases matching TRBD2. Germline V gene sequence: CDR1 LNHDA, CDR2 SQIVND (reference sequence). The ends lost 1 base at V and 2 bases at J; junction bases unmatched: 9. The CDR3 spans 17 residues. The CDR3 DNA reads TGTGCCAGTAGTATAGTGGGGGGGAGATCCGCCACAGATACGCAGTATTTT. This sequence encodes CASSIVGGRSATDTQYF.

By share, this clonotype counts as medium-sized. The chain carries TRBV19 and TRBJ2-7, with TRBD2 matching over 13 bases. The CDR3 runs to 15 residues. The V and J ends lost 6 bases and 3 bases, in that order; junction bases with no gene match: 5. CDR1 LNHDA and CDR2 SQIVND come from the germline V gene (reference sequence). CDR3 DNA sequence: TGTGCCAGTAGCCAAGGGACTAGCGGGGTCTACGAGCAGTACTTC. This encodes CASSQGTSGVYEQYF.

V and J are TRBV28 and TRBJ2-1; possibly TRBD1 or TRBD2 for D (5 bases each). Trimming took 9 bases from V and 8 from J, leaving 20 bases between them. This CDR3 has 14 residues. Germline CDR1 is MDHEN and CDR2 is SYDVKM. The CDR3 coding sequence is TGTGCCAGTCCCCGGGACGGAGCAGGCGATGAGCAGTTCTTC. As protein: CASPRDGAGDEQFF. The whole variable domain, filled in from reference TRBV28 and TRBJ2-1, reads DVKVTQSSRYLVKRTGEKVFLECVQDMDHENMFWYRQDPGLGLRLIYFSYDVKMKEKGDIPEGYSVSREKKERFSLILESASTNQTSMYLCASPRDGAGDEQFFGPGTRLTVL.

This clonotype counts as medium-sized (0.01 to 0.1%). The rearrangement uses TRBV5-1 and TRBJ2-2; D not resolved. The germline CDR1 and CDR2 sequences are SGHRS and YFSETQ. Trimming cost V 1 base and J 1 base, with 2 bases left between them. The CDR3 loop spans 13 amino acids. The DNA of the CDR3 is TGCGCCAGCAGCTTGTGGAACACCGGGGAGCTGTTTTTT. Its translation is CASSLWNTGELFF.

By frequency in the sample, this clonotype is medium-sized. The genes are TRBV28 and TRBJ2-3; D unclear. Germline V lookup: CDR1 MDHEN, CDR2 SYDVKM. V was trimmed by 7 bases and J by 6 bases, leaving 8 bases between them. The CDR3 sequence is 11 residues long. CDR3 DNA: TGTGCCAGCAAAATTGGGGATACGCAGTATTTT. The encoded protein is CASKIGDTQYF.

In nucleotides, the CDR3 is TGTGCCAGCAGCTTAGGCAGAGGATTTGGTACGCAGTATTTT. It yields the protein CASSLGRGFGTQYF. The V gene is TRBV11-2, the J gene TRBJ2-3; D ambiguous. Looked up from germline, CDR1 is SGHAT and CDR2 is FQNNGV. The CDR3 is 14 amino acids. V lost 1 base and J lost 8, with 13 bases in between.

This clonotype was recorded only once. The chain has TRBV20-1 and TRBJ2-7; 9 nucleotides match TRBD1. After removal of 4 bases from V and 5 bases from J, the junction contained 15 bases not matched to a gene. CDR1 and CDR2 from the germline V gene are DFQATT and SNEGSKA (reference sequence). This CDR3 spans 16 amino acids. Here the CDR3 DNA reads TGCAGTGCTACTCTCCCGCGGGGACAGGGAAACCACGAGCAGTACTTC. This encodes CSATLPRGQGNHEQYF.

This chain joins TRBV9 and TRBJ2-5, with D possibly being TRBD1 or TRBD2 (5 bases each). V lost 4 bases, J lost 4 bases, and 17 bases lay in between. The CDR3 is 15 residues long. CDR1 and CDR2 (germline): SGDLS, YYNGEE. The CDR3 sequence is CASSRGFGARETQYF. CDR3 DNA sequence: TGTGCCAGCAGCAGAGGCTTCGGGGCGCGAGAGACCCAGTACTTC.

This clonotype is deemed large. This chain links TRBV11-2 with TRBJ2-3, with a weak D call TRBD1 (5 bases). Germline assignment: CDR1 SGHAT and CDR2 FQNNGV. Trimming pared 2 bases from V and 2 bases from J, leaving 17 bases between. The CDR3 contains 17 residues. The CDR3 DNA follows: TGTGCCAGCAGCTTAAGGTCCAGGGTAACGTCCACAGATACGCAGTATTTT. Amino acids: CASSLRSRVTSTDTQYF.

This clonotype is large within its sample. In DNA, the CDR3 is TGTGCCAGCAGTTTAAGTTCCCAGTTGAATGAGCAGTTCTTC. Its protein product is CASSLSSQLNEQFF. The J gene is TRBJ2-1, the V gene TRBV28; D not resolved. The CDR3 spans 14 residues. V shed 2 bases and J shed 7 bases, with 12 bases lying between them. The V gene's germline CDR1 is MDHEN and CDR2 SYDVKM. Full variable domain (rest looked up from reference TRBV28 and TRBJ2-1): DVKVTQSSRYLVKRTGEKVFLECVQDMDHENMFWYRQDPGLGLRLIYFSYDVKMKEKGDIPEGYSVSREKKERFSLILESASTNQTSMYLCASSLSSQLNEQFFGPGTRLTVL.

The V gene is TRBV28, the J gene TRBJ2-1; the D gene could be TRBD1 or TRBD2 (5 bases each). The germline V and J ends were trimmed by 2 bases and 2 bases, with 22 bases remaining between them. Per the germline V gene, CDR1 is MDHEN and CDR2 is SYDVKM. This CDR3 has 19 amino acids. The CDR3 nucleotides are TGTGCCAGCAGTTTAGTAGGAGGCGCAGGGTTCTTGACCTACAATGAGCAGTTCTTC. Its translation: CASSLVGGAGFLTYNEQFF.

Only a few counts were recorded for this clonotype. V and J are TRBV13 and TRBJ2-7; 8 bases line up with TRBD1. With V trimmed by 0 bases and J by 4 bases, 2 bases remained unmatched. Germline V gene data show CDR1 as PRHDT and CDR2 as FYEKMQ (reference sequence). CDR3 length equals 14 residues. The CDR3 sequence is CASSLGQGVYEQYF. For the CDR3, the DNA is TGTGCCAGCAGCTTAGGACAGGGGGTATACGAGCAGTACTTC.

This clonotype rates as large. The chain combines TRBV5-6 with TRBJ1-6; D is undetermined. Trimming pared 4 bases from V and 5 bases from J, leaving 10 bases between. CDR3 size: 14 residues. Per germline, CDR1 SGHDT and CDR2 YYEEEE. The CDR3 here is CASSLGRNNSPLHF. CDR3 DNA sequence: TGTGCCAGCAGCCTCGGAAGGAATAATTCACCCCTCCACTTT.

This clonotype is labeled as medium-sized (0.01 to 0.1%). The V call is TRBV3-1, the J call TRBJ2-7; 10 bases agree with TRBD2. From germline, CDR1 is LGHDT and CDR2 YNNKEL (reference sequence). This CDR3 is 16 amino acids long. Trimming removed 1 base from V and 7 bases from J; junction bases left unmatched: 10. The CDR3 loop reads CASSQGSRTSGGEQYF. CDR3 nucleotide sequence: TGTGCCAGCAGCCAAGGATCCCGGACTAGCGGTGGGGAGCAGTACTTC.

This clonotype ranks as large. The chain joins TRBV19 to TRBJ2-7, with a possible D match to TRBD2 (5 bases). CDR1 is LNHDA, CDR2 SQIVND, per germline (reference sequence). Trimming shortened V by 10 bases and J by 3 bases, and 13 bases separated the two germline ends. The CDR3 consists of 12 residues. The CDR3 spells CATGRGDYEQYF. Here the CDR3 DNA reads TGTGCCACCGGCCGGGGAGACTACGAGCAGTACTTC. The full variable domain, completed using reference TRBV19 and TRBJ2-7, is DGGITQSPKYLFRKEGQNVTLSCEQNLNHDAMYWYRQDPGQGLRLIYYSQIVNDFQKGDIAEGYSVSREKKESFPLTVTSAQKNPTAFYLCATGRGDYEQYFGPGTRLTVT.

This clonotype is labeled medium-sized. CDR3 nucleotide sequence: TGTGCCAGCAGTGGAACTAGCCGGTACGAGCAGTACTTC. Amino acids: CASSGTSRYEQYF. V usage is TRBV12-3 or TRBV12-4 and J usage is TRBJ2-7, with D perhaps matching TRBD2 (6 bases). V dropped 5 bases and J dropped 4 bases, with 12 bases sitting between them. CDR3 size: 13 residues.

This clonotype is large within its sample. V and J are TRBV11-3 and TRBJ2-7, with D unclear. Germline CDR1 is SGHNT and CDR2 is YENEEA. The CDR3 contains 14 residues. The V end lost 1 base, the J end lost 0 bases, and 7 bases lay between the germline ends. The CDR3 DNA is TGTGCCAGCAGCTTAGTTGGCAGCTCCTACGAGCAGTACTTC. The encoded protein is CASSLVGSSYEQYF.

This CDR3 reads CASSLAHYEQYF. The CDR3 DNA reads TGTGCCAGCAGTTTAGCGCATTACGAGCAGTACTTC. The J gene is TRBJ2-7, the V gene TRBV12-3 or TRBV12-4, with D hard to call. The CDR3 runs to 12 residues. The ends were cut back, 0 bases at V and 4 bases at J, with 4 bases in the middle.

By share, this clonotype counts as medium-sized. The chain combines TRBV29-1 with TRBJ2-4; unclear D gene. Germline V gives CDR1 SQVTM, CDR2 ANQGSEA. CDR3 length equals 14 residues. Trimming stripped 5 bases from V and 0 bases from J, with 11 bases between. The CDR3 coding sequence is TGCAGCGTTTTCACAGATCTAGCCAAAAACATTCAGTACTTC. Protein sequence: CSVFTDLAKNIQYF. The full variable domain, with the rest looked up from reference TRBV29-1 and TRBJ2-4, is SAVISQKPSRDICQRGTSLTIQCQVDSQVTMMFWYRQQPGQSLTLIATANQGSEATYESGFVIDKFPISRPNLTFSTLTVSNMSPEDSSIYLCSVFTDLAKNIQYFGAGTRLSVL.

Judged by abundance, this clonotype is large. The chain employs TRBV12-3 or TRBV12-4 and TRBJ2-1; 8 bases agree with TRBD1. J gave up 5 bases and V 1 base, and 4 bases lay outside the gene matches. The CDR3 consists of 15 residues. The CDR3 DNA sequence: TGTGCCAGCAGTTTAGTTCAGGGGGCGCACAATGAGCAGTTCTTC. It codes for CASSLVQGAHNEQFF.

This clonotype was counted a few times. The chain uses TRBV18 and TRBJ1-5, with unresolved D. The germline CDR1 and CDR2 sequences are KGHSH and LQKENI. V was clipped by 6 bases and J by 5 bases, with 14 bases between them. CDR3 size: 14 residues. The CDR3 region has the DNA TGTGCCAGCTCCACCGCGAGGTGGGATCAGCCCCAGCATTTT. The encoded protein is CASSTARWDQPQHF.

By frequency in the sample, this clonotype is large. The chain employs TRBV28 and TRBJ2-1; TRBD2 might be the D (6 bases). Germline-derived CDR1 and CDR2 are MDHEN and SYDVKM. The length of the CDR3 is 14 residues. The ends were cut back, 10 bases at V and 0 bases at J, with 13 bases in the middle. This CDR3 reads CATANGGSYNEQFF. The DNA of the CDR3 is TGTGCCACCGCGAACGGGGGCTCCTACAATGAGCAGTTCTTC.

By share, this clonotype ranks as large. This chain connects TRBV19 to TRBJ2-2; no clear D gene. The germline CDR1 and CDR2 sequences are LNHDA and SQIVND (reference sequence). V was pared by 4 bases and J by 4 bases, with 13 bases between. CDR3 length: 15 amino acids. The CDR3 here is CASSTVRVGTGELFF. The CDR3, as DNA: TGTGCCAGTAGTACAGTTAGGGTTGGCACCGGGGAGCTGTTTTTT. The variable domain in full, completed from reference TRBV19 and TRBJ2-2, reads DGGITQSPKYLFRKEGQNVTLSCEQNLNHDAMYWYRQDPGQGLRLIYYSQIVNDFQKGDIAEGYSVSREKKESFPLTVTSAQKNPTAFYLCASSTVRVGTGELFFGEGSRLTVL.

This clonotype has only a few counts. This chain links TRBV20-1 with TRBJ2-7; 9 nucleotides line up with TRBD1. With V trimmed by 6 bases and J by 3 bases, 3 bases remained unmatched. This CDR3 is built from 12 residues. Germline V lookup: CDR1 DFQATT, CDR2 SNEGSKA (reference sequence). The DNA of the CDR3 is TGCAGTGCCTCGGACAGGGGCTACGAGCAGTACTTC. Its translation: CSASDRGYEQYF.

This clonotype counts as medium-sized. CDR3 bases: TGTGCCAGCAGGCCACAGCTCCTCAGGGGGCACCCTGCCTCCTACGAGCAGTACTTC. Translated: CASRPQLLRGHPASYEQYF. The V and J genes are TRBV6-5 and TRBJ2-7, with TRBD1 matching over 8 bases. From germline, CDR1 is MNHEY and CDR2 SVGAGI. The CDR3 contains 19 residues. V lost 6 bases and J lost 0; bases outside the gene matches: 19.

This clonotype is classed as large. The CDR3 sequence: CASSPQEEREAFF. CDR3 nucleotides: TGTGCCAGCAGCCCCCAGGAGGAACGCGAAGCTTTCTTT. The chain carries TRBV7-9 and TRBJ1-1; D not certain. The CDR3 is 13 residues long. Germline V gene sequence: CDR1 SEHNR, CDR2 FQNEAQ (reference sequence). Trimming pared 5 bases from V and 8 bases from J, leaving 15 bases between. Full variable domain (rest looked up from reference TRBV7-9 and TRBJ1-1): DTGVSQNPRHKITKRGQNVTFRCDPISEHNRLYWYRQTLGQGPEFLTYFQNEAQLEKSRLLSDRFSAERPKGSFSTLEIQRTEQGDSAMYLCASSPQEEREAFFGQGTRLTVV.

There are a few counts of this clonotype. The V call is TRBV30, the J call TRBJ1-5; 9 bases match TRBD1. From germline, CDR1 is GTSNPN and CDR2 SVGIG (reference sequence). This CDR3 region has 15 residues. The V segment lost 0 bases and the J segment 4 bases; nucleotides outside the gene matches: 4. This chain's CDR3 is CAWSVGQGGNQPQHF. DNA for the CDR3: TGTGCCTGGAGTGTGGGACAGGGTGGAAATCAGCCCCAGCATTTT. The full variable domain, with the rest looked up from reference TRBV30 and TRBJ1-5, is SQTIHQWPATLVQPVGSPLSLECTVEGTSNPNLYWYRQAAGRGLQLLFYSVGIGQISSEVPQNLSASRPQDRQFILSSKKLLLSDSGFYLCAWSVGQGGNQPQHFGDGTRLSIL.